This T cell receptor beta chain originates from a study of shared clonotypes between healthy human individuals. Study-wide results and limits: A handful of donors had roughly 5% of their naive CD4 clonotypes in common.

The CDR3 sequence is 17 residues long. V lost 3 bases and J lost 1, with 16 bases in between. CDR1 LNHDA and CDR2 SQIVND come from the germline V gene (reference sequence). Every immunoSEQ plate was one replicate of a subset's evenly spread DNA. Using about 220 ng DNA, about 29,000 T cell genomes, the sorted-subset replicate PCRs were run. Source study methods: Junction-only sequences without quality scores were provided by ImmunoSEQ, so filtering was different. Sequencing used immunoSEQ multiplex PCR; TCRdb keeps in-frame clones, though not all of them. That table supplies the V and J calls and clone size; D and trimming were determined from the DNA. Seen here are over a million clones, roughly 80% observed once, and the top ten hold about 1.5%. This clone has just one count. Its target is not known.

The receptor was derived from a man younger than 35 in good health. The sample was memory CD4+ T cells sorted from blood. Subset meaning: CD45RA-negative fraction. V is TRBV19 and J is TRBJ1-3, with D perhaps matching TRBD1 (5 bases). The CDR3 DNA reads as TGTGCCAGTAGTATCTTCCAAGTGACAGATTCTGGAAACACCATATATTTT. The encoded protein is CASSIFQVTDSGNTIYF.